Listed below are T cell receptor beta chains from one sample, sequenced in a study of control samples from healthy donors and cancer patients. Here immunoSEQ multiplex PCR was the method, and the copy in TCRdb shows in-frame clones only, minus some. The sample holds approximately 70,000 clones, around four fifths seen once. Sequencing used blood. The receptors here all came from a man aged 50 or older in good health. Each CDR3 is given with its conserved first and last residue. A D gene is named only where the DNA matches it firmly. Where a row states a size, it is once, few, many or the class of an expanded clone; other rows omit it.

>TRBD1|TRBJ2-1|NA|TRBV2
TGTGCCAGCAGGTGGAGACAGGGTGAGGATGAGCAGTTCTTC
CASRWRQGEDEQFF
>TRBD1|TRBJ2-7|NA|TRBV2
TGTGCCAGCAGTGAAAGTGGGACAGGGGTTCAAGACTACATTGCGGGAGAGGGAGAGCAGTACTTC
CASSESGTGVQDYIAGEGEQYF
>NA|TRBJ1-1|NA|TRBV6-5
TGTGCCAGCAGGGTCAGGGAGGAGGACACTGAAGCTTTCTTT
CASRVREEDTEAFF
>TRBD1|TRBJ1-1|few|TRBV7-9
TGTGCCAGCAGCCCAGGGGGCGTAAACACTGAAGCTTTCTTT
CASSPGGVNTEAFF
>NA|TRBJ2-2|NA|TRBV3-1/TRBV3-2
TGTGCCAGCAGCCAAGATCTGGGAGTGGTGAACACCGGGGAGCTGTTTTTT
CASSQDLGVVNTGELFF
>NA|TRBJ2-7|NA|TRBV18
TGTGCCAGCTCACCTGAGGACAGTTTCTACGAGCAGTACTTC
CASSPEDSFYEQYF
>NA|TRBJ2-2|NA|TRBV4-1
TGCGCCAGCAGCCCCCATAACACCGGGGAGCTGTTTTTT
CASSPHNTGELFF
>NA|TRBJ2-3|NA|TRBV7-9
TGTGCCAGCAGCTTGACCGATACGCAGTATTTT
CASSLTDTQYF
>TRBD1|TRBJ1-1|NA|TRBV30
TGTGCCTGGAGTCGGGGGACAGGGGCAAAAGCTTTCTTT
CAWSRGTGAKAFF
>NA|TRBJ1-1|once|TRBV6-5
TGTGCCAGCAGTTATCTGACGCGGGTTACTGAAGCTTTCTTT
CASSYLTRVTEAFF
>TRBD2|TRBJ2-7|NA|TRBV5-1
TGCGCCAGCAGCCCCTCAGCGGGAGGTCCCGAGCAGTACTTC
CASSPSAGGPEQYF
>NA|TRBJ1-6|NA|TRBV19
TGTGCCAGTGGACAGACCTTTAATTCACCCCTCCACTTT
CASGQTFNSPLHF
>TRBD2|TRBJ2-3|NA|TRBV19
TGTGCCAGTAGTACTTTAGCGGGAACCACAGATACGCAGTATTTT
CASSTLAGTTDTQYF
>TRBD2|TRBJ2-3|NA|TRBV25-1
TGTGCCAGCAGCCTAAGGGCGGGAGGGCCGGAAGATACGCAGTATTTT
CASSLRAGGPEDTQYF
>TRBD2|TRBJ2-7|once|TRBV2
TGTGCCATCATACCTGGAGCGGGGTTCTTTGTGCAGTACTTC
CAIIPGAGFFVQYF
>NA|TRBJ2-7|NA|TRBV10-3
TGTGCCATCAGACCTCAGGGAGGCGGCGAGAAGTACTTC
CAIRPQGGGEKYF
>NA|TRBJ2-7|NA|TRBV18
TGTGCCAGCTCACCGAGAGGGACCTACGAGCAGTACTTC
CASSPRGTYEQYF
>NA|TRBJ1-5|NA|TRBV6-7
TGTGCCAGCAGTTACGAACAGGGCGATCAGCCCCAGCATTTT
CASSYEQGDQPQHF
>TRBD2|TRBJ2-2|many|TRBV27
TGTGCCAGCAGTAGTTTAGGGCTAGCGGGAGGAACGAACACCGGGGAGCTGTTTTTT
CASSSLGLAGGTNTGELFF
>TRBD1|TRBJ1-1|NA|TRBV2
TGTGCCAGCAGGCGGGACAGGGCGGCCACTGAAGCTTTCTTT
CASRRDRAATEAFF
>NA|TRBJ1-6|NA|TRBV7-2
TGTGCCAGCAGCCGCCGCACAGGAGGCAATAATTCACCCCTCCACTTT
CASSRRTGGNNSPLHF
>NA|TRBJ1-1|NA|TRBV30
TGTGCCTGGAGTGAGGCAACCGAGGAGGCTGAAGCTTTCTTT
CAWSEATEEAEAFF
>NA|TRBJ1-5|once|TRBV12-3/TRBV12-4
TGTGCCAGCAATGTAGGCAATCAGCCCCAGCATTTT
CASNVGNQPQHF
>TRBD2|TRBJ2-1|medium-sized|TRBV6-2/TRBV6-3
TGTGCCAGCAGTAGCGGGAGCTCCTACAATGAGCAGTTCTTC
CASSSGSSYNEQFF
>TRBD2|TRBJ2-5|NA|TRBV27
TGTGCCAGCAGCGGGAGGGCCACCCCAGAGACCCAGTACTTC
CASSGRATPETQYF
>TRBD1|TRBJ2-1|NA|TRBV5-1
TGCGCCAGCAGCCCGTTCCTGACAGGGACCTACAATGAGCAGTTCTTC
CASSPFLTGTYNEQFF
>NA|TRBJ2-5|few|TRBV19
TGTGCCAGTAGTCCCCCGGGACAACGTGAGACCCAGTACTTC
CASSPPGQRETQYF
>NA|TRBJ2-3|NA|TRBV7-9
TGTGCCAGCATCTCAGACTCCGATACGCAGTATTTT
CASISDSDTQYF